These 10 T cell receptor beta chains came from one sample sequenced in a study of patients with pleural tuberculosis. From the reads, TCRdb called clonotypes with MiXCR, one entry per CDR3 protein. The data show about 30,000 distinct CDR3 sequences, over 15% seen once. The specimen sequenced was peripheral blood. Receptors were obtained from a human donor with pleural tuberculosis.

This clonotype is labeled as medium-sized (0.01 to 0.1%). The chain employs TRBV28 and TRBJ2-3, with 7 bases aligning to TRBD2. This CDR3 comprises 16 residues. V lost 2 bases to trimming and J lost 3 bases; unmatched junction nucleotides: 8. In germline, CDR1 is MDHEN, CDR2 SYDVKM. CDR3 in DNA: TGTGCCAGCAGTTTAAAGGGGACTAAAGGGACAGATACGCAGTATTTT. Its protein product is CASSLKGTKGTDTQYF.

Many counts were recorded for this clonotype. The chain is built from TRBV6-1 and TRBJ2-7; D call uncertain. The V gene's germline CDR1 is MNHNS and CDR2 SASEGT. This CDR3 is built from 12 residues. V shed 3 bases and J shed 6 bases, with 9 bases lying between them. The DNA for the CDR3 is TGTGCCAGCAGTGAGGAGAGTCGCGAGCAGTACTTC. It specifies CASSEESREQYF.

In regard to this clonotype: A much larger clone differs by one base, so this may be a read error. V usage is TRBV3-1 and J usage is TRBJ1-1; TRBD1 might be the D (5 bases). Germline-derived CDR1 and CDR2 are LGHDT and YNNKEL (reference sequence). V dropped 11 bases and J dropped 1 base, with 14 bases sitting between them. CDR3 length: 13 residues. For the CDR3, the DNA is TGTGCCGGCACCGACAGCCCGAACACTGAAGCTTTCTTT. This translates into CAGTDSPNTEAFF.

This clonotype was seen ten or more times. This rearrangement joins TRBV2 to TRBJ2-1; 7 positions match TRBD1. V was pared by 7 bases and J by 8 bases, with 5 bases of the junction left unmatched. CDR1 and CDR2 (germline): SNHLY, FYNNEI. The CDR3 is made up of 12 amino acids. Here the CDR3 reads CASTGDSHEQFF. The DNA for the CDR3 is TGTGCCAGCACTGGGGACAGCCATGAGCAGTTCTTC.

About this clonotype itself: One junction end disagrees with the germline gene, perhaps due to a read error. This chain connects TRBV15 to TRBJ1-5; D remains unclear. Germline CDR1 reads LNHNV; CDR2 reads YYDKDF (reference sequence). This CDR3 contains 16 residues. The CDR3 sequence: CSTSIDRLAGNQPQHF. CDR3 in DNA: TGTTCCACCAGCATAGATCGTCTGGCAGGCAATCAGCCCCAGCATTTT.

A note on this clonotype: At one end the junction does not follow the germline gene, possibly because of a read error. The V and J genes are TRBV28 and TRBJ2-1; D ambiguous. Germline V CDR1 and CDR2: MDHEN, SYDVKM. The CDR3 covers 18 residues. The CDR3 DNA is TGTGCCAGCAGTCTCGGCCTCTTCGACCCGAGCTCCTACAATGAGCCGTTCTTC. Translated: CASSLGLFDPSSYNEPFF. Complete variable domain (other parts from reference TRBV28 and TRBJ2-1): DVKVTQSSRYLVKRTGEKVFLECVQDMDHENMFWYRQDPGLGLRLIYFSYDVKMKEKGDIPEGYSVSREKKERFSLILESASTNQTSMYLCASSLGLFDPSSYNEPFFGPGTRLTVL.

At least ten counts were recorded for this clonotype. This sequence joins TRBV6-1 and TRBJ2-3; 8 bases map to TRBD2. The CDR3 covers 14 residues. The ends lost 8 bases at V and 4 bases at J; junction bases unmatched: 8. CDR1 MNHNS and CDR2 SASEGT come from the germline V gene. DNA of the CDR3: TGTGCCAGCTTTACAGCGGGGGCAGCAGATACGCAGTATTTT. It is translated as CASFTAGAADTQYF.

This clonotype was detected many times. CDR3 nucleotide sequence: TGTGCCAGCAGCTTAGCGCTGGGGGATGGGTCCCAGTACTTC. Residues: CASSLALGDGSQYF. The chain has TRBV7-9 and TRBJ2-5; D tentatively reads TRBD1 or TRBD2 (5 bases each). Trimming shortened V by 0 bases and J by 9 bases, and 14 bases separated the two germline ends. The germline gives CDR1 SEHNR, CDR2 FQNEAQ (reference sequence). The CDR3 sequence is 14 residues long.

This clonotype was seen many times. The chain combines TRBV4-2 with TRBJ2-3; no clear D. V lost 3 bases and J 8 bases, leaving 12 bases between the germline ends. Per germline, CDR1 LGHNA and CDR2 YNFKEQ. This CDR3 comprises 13 residues. CDR3 sequence reads: CASSQTPSSTQYF. The CDR3 region has the DNA TGTGCCAGCAGCCAGACCCCCAGTTCTACGCAGTATTTT.

The sample holds many counts of this clonotype. The rearrangement joins TRBV28 to TRBJ2-1, with TRBD1 matching over 7 bases. The germline V gene has CDR1 MDHEN and CDR2 SYDVKM. The CDR3 spans 13 residues. V lost 7 bases, J lost 7 bases, and 7 bases stayed unmatched. DNA of the CDR3: TGTGCCAGCACCACTTGGGACAGTAATGAGCAGTTCTTC. Its protein product is CASTTWDSNEQFF.